The entry that follows covers one T cell receptor (beta chain) sequence. This clone's antigen is unknown. No per-base quality is available; no much larger clone lies one base away. Library preparation employed multiplex PCR. The reads were generated on an Illumina HiSeq 4000. iRepertoire HTBI primers and Arm-PCR amplification of CDR3 regions were used to construct TCR beta libraries. Before sequencing, the PCR products went through gel purification. Turning to the authors' computational methods: Gene usage analysis of CDR3 amino acid clonotypes used the roughly 60 TRBV and more than 13 TRBJ segments found across samples. COPE and FqMerger were used to merge filtered high-quality paired reads into contigs. BLAST was used to align contigs to IMGT TRBV, TRBD and TRBJ reference genes, with CDR3 defined following IMGT. Highly expanded clones were defined as clonotypes with a frequency above 0.1%. Shannon entropy was used to measure repertoire diversity, and the Gini coefficient was used to measure V-J evenness. Public clonotypes were defined as clonotypes shared by more than one individual. Clones were called with MiXCR by TCRdb after fastp trimmed the public reads at Q25, and only in-frame beta chains were retained. Merged by CDR3 protein, the rows form single entries marked with the most common genes and DNA. TCRdb's processing, not the study's, gives the V and J calls here. The sample contains 550,000 to 650,000 distinct CDR3 sequences, about 16% of them found a single time. 12% of the sample rests with the top ten.

The source of the sample is a study of regulatory T cells in long-lasting Graves disease (dated by TCRdb to about 2021). General notes on the study: Antithyroid drugs had been taken for less than 3 months by newly diagnosed Graves' disease patients. Peripheral blood TCR sequencing and RNA sequencing compared persistent Graves' disease patients with newly diagnosed Graves' disease patients. The study was conducted in China and was registered as a clinical trial. TCR sequencing covered roughly 13 persistent and approximately 20 newly diagnosed Graves' disease patients, some 35 samples in total. Findings and caveats that apply to the study as a whole: Lower TCR Shannon entropy and fewer highly expanded clones were observed in persistent Graves' disease patients than in newly diagnosed patients, which suggested clonal expansion. The study examined only peripheral blood because the primary lesion, thyroid tissue, could not be accessed. The authors noted that the small sample size was a limitation that may lower accuracy. TRBV28, TRBJ1-2 and TRBJ2-5 were preferentially used in persistent disease, while TRBV20-1 and TRBJ2-1 were favored in newly diagnosed disease. A larger number of public clonotypes was shared among persistent patients (about 2,700) than among newly diagnosed patients (around 970). Sequencing and analysis were restricted to the TCR beta chain.

Looking up the germline V gene yields CDR1 KGHDR and CDR2 SFDVKD. Trimming costs V 6 bases and J 2 bases, and their ends lie 9 bases apart. The CDR3 goes from the cysteine to the phenylalanine over 14 residues. Only the CDR3 region is kept as DNA, spanning 42 bases read in frame from base 1. The time point label on this specimen signifies: newly diagnosed GD, antithyroid drugs for less than 3 months. For both TCR sequencing and RNA sequencing, RNA was extracted from PBMCs using TRIzol. The diagnosis of Graves' disease was made according to American Thyroid Association guidelines. Patients were recruited from an endocrinology department in Xi'an, China. Each patient gave 7 to 9.5 milliliters of peripheral blood, collected in an EDTA anticoagulant tube. Ficoll Paque Plus density gradient separation was used to isolate PBMCs, and no additional T cell sorting was done. RNA quality was checked with an Agilent 2100 Bioanalyzer and agarose gel, and concentration with a NanoDrop 2000.

In addition, the sample was reused for a study of T cells in Graves' hyperthyroidism and ophthalmopathy. The second investigation adds: Stable Graves' hyperthyroidism was defined as no progression to ophthalmopathy during 18 months of follow-up. The hyperthyroidism patients were between 18 and 65 years old and newly diagnosed, with a disease duration of less than 2 months. The study excluded patients with uncontrolled infections, other autoimmune diseases, pregnancy or lactation. Diagnoses were established on the basis of clinical symptoms, serum thyroxine and TRAb, thyroid ultrasound, and orbital computed tomography. The TCR CDR3 was subjected to a first round of RT-PCR using the HTBI primer set and the Qiagen OneStep RT-PCR kit. Most expanded thyroid clonotypes (frequency above 0.001) were also detected in blood, a finding suggesting that blood repertoires may reflect thyroid immune responses. A 13 V-J signature model separated ophthalmopathy from stable hyperthyroidism, with just over 85% sensitivity and 81% to 82% specificity in cross-validation and 80%/75% in testing. In validation, progression to ophthalmopathy was predicted by the model with approximately 67% sensitivity and under 85% specificity, a median of roughly 6.4 months before onset. To identify distinguishing TCR V-J signatures, a discovery cohort of about 100 patients was used, comprising 43 with Graves' ophthalmopathy and around 60 with stable Graves' hyperthyroidism. Whether ophthalmopathy could be predicted prospectively was tested in an independent validation cohort made up of approximately 19 hyperthyroidism patients plus 17 patients who later progressed to ophthalmopathy. The roughly 99 discovery patients were divided at random into training and test sets in a 7:3 ratio. Thyroid tissue and blood T-cell repertoires from several Graves' hyperthyroidism patients were also compared in the study. After blood sampling, hyperthyroidism patients were treated with methimazole at a starting dose of 30 mg daily, and ophthalmopathy patients were treated with high-dose intravenous methylprednisolone. The libraries were constructed in a second round of multiplex PCR and then size-selected and purified. Libraries were sequenced paired-end with 100 bp reads on an Illumina HiSeq2000. SOAPnuke was used to process the raw data, removing reads that contained adapters or uncalled bases, had a mean Phred below 15, or lacked an exact match to the constant primer or identifier. High-quality paired reads were merged with COPE v1.2.5, and unique nucleotide sequences were defined as clonotypes. MiTCR v1.1 was used to align clonotypes to the IMGT TRBV, TRBD and TRBJ reference segments. The analysis included only V-J combinations with a frequency above 0.0001, which together covered over 98% of the repertoires. The TCS score was defined as F50 (clonal expansion) divided by E x V (chaos), with BLOSUM62-based TCRdist calculated between CDR3 peptides within each V-J. Welch's t-statistics and random forest reduced 500 to 650 V-J features to 13, which were used in a naive Bayes classifier (R e1071). Sample size was not statistically predetermined, and blinding of investigators to group allocation was not performed. The paper describes TCR Vbeta CDR3 sequencing of 140 or so peripheral blood samples, made up of 43 ophthalmopathy patients, roughly 80 hyperthyroidism patients and some 17 progressor patients.

This clonotype was obtained from a man younger than 35 with Graves disease. Donor details come from another sample of the same person, matched by shared clones. The chain joins TRBV24-1 to TRBJ2-2, with TRBD2 as a weak D call on 5 bases. The source material was peripheral blood mononuclear cells (PBMCs), sampled at new diagnosis, from a patient treated with antithyroid drugs. The DNA sequence is TGTGCCACCAGTCGGGAAGGAAACACCGGGGAGCTGTTTTTT. Its translation is CATSREGNTGELFF.